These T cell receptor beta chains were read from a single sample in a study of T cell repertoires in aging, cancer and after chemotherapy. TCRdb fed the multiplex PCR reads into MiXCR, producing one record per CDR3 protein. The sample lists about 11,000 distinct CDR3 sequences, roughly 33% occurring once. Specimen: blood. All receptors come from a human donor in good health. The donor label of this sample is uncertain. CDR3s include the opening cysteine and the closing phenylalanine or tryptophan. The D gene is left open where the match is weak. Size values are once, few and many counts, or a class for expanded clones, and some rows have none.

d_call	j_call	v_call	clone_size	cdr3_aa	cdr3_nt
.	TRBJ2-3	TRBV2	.	CASRWADTQYF	TGTGCCAGCAGGTGGGCAGATACGCAGTATTTT
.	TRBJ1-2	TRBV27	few	CASSLNRDDYGYTF	TGTGCCAGCAGTTTAAACAGGGATGACTATGGCTACACCTTC
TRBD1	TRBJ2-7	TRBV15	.	CATSLDRGPYEQYF	TGTGCCACCAGCCTTGACAGGGGACCCTACGAGCAGTACTTC
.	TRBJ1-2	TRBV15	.	CATSRAGLNYGYTF	TGTGCCACCAGCAGAGCCGGGCTCAACTATGGCTACACCTTC
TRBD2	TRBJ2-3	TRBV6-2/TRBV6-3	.	CASRGTSDTDTQYF	TGTGCCAGCAGAGGGACTAGCGACACAGATACGCAGTATTTT
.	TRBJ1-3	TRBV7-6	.	CASSFQLRDSGNTIYF	TGTGCCAGCAGCTTTCAACTCCGAGACTCTGGAAACACCATATATTTT
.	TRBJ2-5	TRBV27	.	CASSPRTASETQYF	TGTGCCAGCTCACCACGGACAGCGAGCGAGACCCAGTACTTC
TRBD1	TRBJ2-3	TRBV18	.	CASSAGTVTDTQYF	TGTGCCAGCTCAGCCGGGACAGTCACAGATACGCAGTATTTT
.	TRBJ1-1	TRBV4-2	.	CASSQGGSSQNTEAFF	TGTGCCAGCAGCCAAGGGGGATCCTCACAGAACACTGAAGCTTTCTTT
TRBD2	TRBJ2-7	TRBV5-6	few	CASSLAGGTYEQYF	TGCGCCAGCAGCTTGGCGGGGGGAACCTACGAGCAGTACTTC
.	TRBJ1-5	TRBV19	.	CASSTHGGRYSNQPQHF	TGTGCCAGTAGTACCCATGGAGGGAGATATAGCAATCAGCCCCAGCATTTT
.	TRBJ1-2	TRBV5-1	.	CASSLAPGINYGYTF	TGCGCCAGCAGCTTGGCCCCGGGCATCAACTATGGCTACACCTTC
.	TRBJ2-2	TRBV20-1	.	CSAYSPQNTGELFF	TGCAGTGCTTACAGCCCTCAGAACACCGGGGAGCTGTTTTTT
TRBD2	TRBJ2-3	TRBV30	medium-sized	CAWSRAGEVDTQYF	TGTGCCTGGAGCCGGGCGGGAGAAGTGGATACGCAGTATTTT
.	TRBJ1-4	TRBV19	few	CATKPWDGLNEKLFF	TGTGCCACCAAACCTTGGGACGGACTCAATGAAAAACTGTTTTTT
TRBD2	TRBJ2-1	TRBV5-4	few	CASSFGGSYNEQFF	TGTGCCAGCAGCTTCGGGGGGAGCTACAATGAGCAGTTCTTC
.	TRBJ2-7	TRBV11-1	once	CASSFSRGYEQYF	TGTGCCAGCAGCTTTTCCAGGGGCTACGAGCAGTACTTC
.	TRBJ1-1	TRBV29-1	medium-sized	CSVADTNTEAFF	TGCAGCGTTGCCGACACGAACACTGAAGCTTTCTTT
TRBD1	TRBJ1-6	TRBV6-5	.	CASSTQGRSSYNSPLHF	TGTGCCAGCAGCACACAGGGGAGAAGTTCCTATAATTCACCCCTCCACTTT
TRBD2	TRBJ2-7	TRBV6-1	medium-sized	CASSDGTSGRAYEQYF	TGTGCCAGCAGTGATGGGACTAGCGGGAGGGCATACGAGCAGTACTTC
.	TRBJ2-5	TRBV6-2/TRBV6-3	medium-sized	CASSFTGTQYF	TGTGCCAGTTCCTTTACAGGGACCCAGTACTTC
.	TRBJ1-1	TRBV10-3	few	CAISAAGTEAFF	TGTGCCATCAGTGCGGCAGGCACTGAAGCTTTCTTT
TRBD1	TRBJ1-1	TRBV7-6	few	CASSSGQGGGGTEAFF	TGTGCCAGCAGCTCCGGACAGGGAGGGGGAGGCACTGAAGCTTTCTTT
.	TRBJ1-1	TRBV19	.	CASSPQGRTEAFF	TGTGCCAGTAGCCCACAGGGTAGGACTGAAGCTTTCTTT
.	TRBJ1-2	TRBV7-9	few	CASNGNGYGYTF	TGTGCCAGCAACGGGAACGGCTATGGCTACACCTTC
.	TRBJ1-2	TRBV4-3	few	CASSQDRGPYGYTF	TGCGCCAGCAGCCAAGACCGGGGCCCTTATGGCTACACCTTC
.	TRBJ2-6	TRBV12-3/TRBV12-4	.	CASMPRGGSGANVLTF	TGTGCCAGCATGCCGCGGGGAGGTTCTGGGGCCAACGTCCTGACTTTC
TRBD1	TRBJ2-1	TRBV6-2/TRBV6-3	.	CASSYRGQGVSDEQFF	TGTGCCAGCAGTTACCGGGGACAGGGCGTGTCCGATGAGCAGTTCTTC
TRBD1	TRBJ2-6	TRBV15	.	CATSRGQTSGANVLTF	TGTGCCACCAGCAGGGGACAGACCTCTGGGGCCAACGTCCTGACTTTC
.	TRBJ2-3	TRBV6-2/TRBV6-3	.	CASSYLDTDTQYF	TGTGCCAGCAGTTACTTAGACACAGATACGCAGTATTTT
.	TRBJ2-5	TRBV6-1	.	CASSEAWRGRETQYF	TGTGCCAGCAGTGAAGCATGGCGGGGCCGGGAGACCCAGTACTTC
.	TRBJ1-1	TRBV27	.	CASSFRAANTEAFF	TGTGCCAGCAGTTTCCGGGCAGCGAACACTGAAGCTTTCTTT
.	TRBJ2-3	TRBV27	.	CASGRGWGTDTQYF	TGTGCCAGCGGCAGGGGATGGGGCACAGATACGCAGTATTTT
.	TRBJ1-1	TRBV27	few	CASSSGLGTEAFF	TGTGCCAGCAGTTCGGGGTTGGGGACTGAAGCTTTCTTT
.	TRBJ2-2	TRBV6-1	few	CASSERQGPNTGELFF	TGTGCCAGCAGTGAACGGCAGGGTCCCAACACCGGGGAGCTGTTTTTT
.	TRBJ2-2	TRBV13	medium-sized	CASSWGIGELFF	TGTGCCAGCAGCTGGGGGATTGGGGAGCTGTTTTTT
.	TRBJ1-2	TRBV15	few	CATSRVGQTSGYTF	TGTGCCACCAGCAGAGTAGGACAGACATCTGGCTACACCTTC
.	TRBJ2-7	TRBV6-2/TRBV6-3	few	CASSPNYEQYF	TGTGCCAGCAGCCCAAACTACGAGCAGTACTTC
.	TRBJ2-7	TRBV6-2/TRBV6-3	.	CASSYQGYEQYF	TGTGCCAGCAGTTACCAGGGCTACGAGCAGTACTTC
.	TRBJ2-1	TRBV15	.	CATSYPRGSSYNEQFF	TGTGCCACCAGCTACCCCCGGGGTAGCTCCTACAATGAGCAGTTCTTC
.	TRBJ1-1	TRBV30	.	CALAGLSGAAIMNTEAFF	TGTGCCCTCGCGGGGCTTAGTGGGGCTGCCATCATGAACACTGAAGCTTTCTTT
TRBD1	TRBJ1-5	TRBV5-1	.	CASSPRTGGNQPQHF	TGCGCCAGCAGCCCGCGGACAGGGGGCAATCAGCCCCAGCATTTT
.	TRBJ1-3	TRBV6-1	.	CASRVAGNTIYF	TGTGCCAGCAGGGTGGCTGGAAACACCATATATTTT
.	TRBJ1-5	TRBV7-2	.	CASSSFQGLHQPQHF	TGTGCCAGCAGCTCCTTTCAGGGACTCCATCAGCCCCAGCATTTT
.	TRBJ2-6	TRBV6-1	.	CASKSLGPGANVLTF	TGTGCCAGCAAGAGTCTAGGGCCTGGGGCCAACGTCCTGACTTTC
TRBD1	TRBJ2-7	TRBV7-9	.	CASSRQGGYEQYF	TGTGCCAGCAGCCGACAGGGCGGCTACGAGCAGTACTTC
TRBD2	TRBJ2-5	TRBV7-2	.	CASSLAGSSTTQYF	TGTGCCAGCAGCCTAGCGGGGTCCAGTACGACCCAGTACTTC
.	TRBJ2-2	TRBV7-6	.	CASSPQPARITGELFF	TGTGCCAGCAGCCCCCAACCCGCGAGGATCACCGGGGAGCTGTTTTTT
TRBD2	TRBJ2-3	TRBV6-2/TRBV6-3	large	CASTRGGDTDTQYF	TGTGCCAGCACGCGGGGGGGTGACACAGATACGCAGTATTTT
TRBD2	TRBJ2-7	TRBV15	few	CATSRWSGGRSSYEQYF	TGTGCCACCAGCAGGTGGAGCGGGGGTCGTAGCTCCTACGAGCAGTACTTC
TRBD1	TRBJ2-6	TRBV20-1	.	CSASTGGRSGANVLTF	TGCAGTGCTTCCACAGGGGGCCGATCCGGGGCCAACGTCCTGACTTTC
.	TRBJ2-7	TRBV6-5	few	CASSFGLALEQYF	TGTGCCAGCAGTTTCGGGCTAGCTCTCGAGCAGTACTTC
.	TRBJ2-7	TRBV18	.	CASSGQGGYEQYF	TGTGCCAGCTCAGGGCAGGGAGGATACGAGCAGTACTTC
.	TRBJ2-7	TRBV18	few	CASSPLLHSPEQYF	TGTGCCAGCTCACCACTCCTCCACAGCCCCGAGCAGTACTTC
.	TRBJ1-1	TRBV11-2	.	CASSFGLNTEAFF	TGTGCCAGCAGCTTCGGACTAAACACTGAAGCTTTCTTT
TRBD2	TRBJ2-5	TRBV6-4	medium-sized	CASSDDASGGAETQYF	TGTGCCAGCAGTGACGACGCTAGCGGGGGGGCAGAGACCCAGTACTTC
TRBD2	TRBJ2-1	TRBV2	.	CASGEREVNEQFF	TGTGCCAGCGGCGAGCGGGAGGTTAATGAGCAGTTCTTC
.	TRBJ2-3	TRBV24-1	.	CATSVEGLTDTQYF	TGTGCCACCAGTGTTGAAGGACTCACAGATACGCAGTATTTT
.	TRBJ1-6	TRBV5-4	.	CASSFSVDSPLHF	TGTGCCAGCAGCTTTTCAGTCGATTCACCCCTCCACTTT
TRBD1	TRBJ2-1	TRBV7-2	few	CASSSDRGQYNEQFF	TGTGCCAGCAGCTCAGACAGGGGACAGTACAATGAGCAGTTCTTC